This is a list of T cell receptor beta chains from one sample in a study of blood T cell repertoires in COVID-19. The repertoire was sequenced with immunoSEQ multiplex PCR; TCRdb's copy has only in-frame clones and lacks some. The sample has some 150,000 clones, 60% to 80% seen once; the top ten hold 2.5% to 3%. Sequencing used PBMCs or T cells enriched from blood (not recorded which). These receptors came from a woman between 45 and 65 years old who had recovered from COVID-19. Both conserved end residues are part of each CDR3. A D gene is named only where the DNA matches it firmly. Some rows mark clone size as missing; the rest say once, few, many or name a class of expanded clone.

V gene	J gene	CDR3 length	D gene	clone size	CDR3 protein	CDR3 DNA
TRBV19	TRBJ2-7	14	.	.	CASSIGSSAYEQYF	TGTGCCAGTAGTATAGGTTCTTCGGCCTACGAGCAGTACTTC
TRBV6-5	TRBJ2-2	16	TRBD1	once	CASSYRQGANTGELFF	TGTGCCAGCAGTTACCGGCAGGGGGCGAACACCGGGGAGCTGTTTTTT
TRBV7-2	TRBJ1-6	15	TRBD1	few	CASTPSTGQGSPLHF	TGTGCCAGCACCCCCTCCACCGGACAGGGATCACCCCTCCACTTT
TRBV9	TRBJ1-1	14	.	.	CASSVAGFGPEAFF	TGTGCCAGCAGCGTAGCAGGGTTTGGGCCTGAAGCTTTCTTT
TRBV13	TRBJ1-4	14	TRBD1	.	CASSFGTGGEKLFF	TGTGCCAGCAGCTTCGGGACAGGGGGTGAAAAACTGTTTTTT
TRBV29-1	TRBJ2-2	16	TRBD2	.	CSVGLAGGPQTGELFF	TGCAGCGTTGGTCTAGCGGGAGGGCCTCAGACCGGGGAGCTGTTTTTT
TRBV12-3/TRBV12-4	TRBJ2-1	12	.	.	CASSFPRYEQFF	TGTGCCAGCAGTTTCCCTAGGTATGAGCAGTTCTTC
TRBV5-8	TRBJ2-3	14	.	.	CASSWRRGTDTQYF	TGTGCCAGCTCTTGGCGGAGGGGCACAGATACGCAGTATTTT
TRBV5-1	TRBJ2-3	14	.	.	CASSLGADTDTQYF	TGCGCCAGCAGCTTGGGAGCGGACACAGATACGCAGTATTTT
TRBV6-5	TRBJ1-3	15	.	few	CASSYQGYSGNTIYF	TGTGCCAGCAGTTACCAGGGGTACTCTGGAAACACCATATATTTT
TRBV29-1	TRBJ1-1	13	.	.	CSGGRRANTEAFF	TGCAGCGGGGGGAGGCGAGCGAACACTGAAGCTTTCTTT
TRBV5-8	TRBJ2-3	15	TRBD2	.	CASGPSGGRTDTQYF	TGTGCCAGCGGTCCTAGCGGGGGGAGAACAGATACGCAGTATTTT
TRBV7-9	TRBJ1-2	15	.	.	CASNSDRTANYGYTF	TGTGCCAGCAACTCTGACAGGACAGCTAACTATGGCTACACCTTC